A selection of T cell receptor beta chains follows, all from one sample in a study of PD-1 blockade in mismatch repair-deficient tumors. Only in-frame clones appear in the TCRdb table, and some are missing; sequencing was by immunoSEQ multiplex PCR. The data contain about 34,000 clones, over 80% of them seen just once; the ten biggest clones take up about 3.7%. Material: PBMCs, obtained less than 7 weeks after starting pembrolizumab. The source of these receptors is an adult with mismatch repair-deficient cancer. The CDR3 runs from the conserved cysteine through the conserved F or W. The order of the fields is CDR3 DNA, CDR3 protein, J gene, D gene, V gene, clone size. The D gene is left open where the match is weak. The size field is filled for only some rows; it gives once, few, many or a size class.

TGTGCCAGCAGTTACGACGCGACTAGCGGGTCCTACGAGCAGTACTTC,CASSYDATSGSYEQYF,TRBJ2-7,TRBD2,TRBV6-5,.
TGTGCCGTAAGAGGCACAGGGGGTTCCTACGAGCAGTACTTC,CAVRGTGGSYEQYF,TRBJ2-7,TRBD1,TRBV10-3,.
TGTGCCAGCAGCTCCATTCGACTAGCGGGAGGGCCGACGCAGTATTTT,CASSSIRLAGGPTQYF,TRBJ2-3,TRBD2,TRBV7-8,.
TGTGCCAGCAGTTTCCTCCTAGCGGGAGCAGGCGAGCAGTACTTC,CASSFLLAGAGEQYF,TRBJ2-7,TRBD2,TRBV28,.
TGTGCCAGCAGCTTGGAGGGGACAGGGGGCAAATTATACGAGCAGTACTTC,CASSLEGTGGKLYEQYF,TRBJ2-7,TRBD1,TRBV7-6,.
TGTGCCAGCATCGGGTTCTATGGCTACACCTTC,CASIGFYGYTF,TRBJ1-2,.,TRBV2,.
TGTGCCAGCAGTTTGGGGGGGTTTAATGAAAAACTGTTTTTT,CASSLGGFNEKLFF,TRBJ1-4,.,TRBV6-5,.
TGCGCCAGCAGTTTACAGACAGATACGCAGTATTTT,CASSLQTDTQYF,TRBJ2-3,.,TRBV5-1,.
TGCGCCAGCAGCTTGAGCCAGGGGGCGGCCTACGAGCAGTACTTC,CASSLSQGAAYEQYF,TRBJ2-7,TRBD1,TRBV5-1,.
TGCGCCAGCAGTAGCGGGACTAGCGGCTCCTACGAGCAGTACTTC,CASSSGTSGSYEQYF,TRBJ2-7,TRBD2,TRBV10-2,.
TGTGCCAGTAGTATAGATCAGGGAACCTACAATGAGCAGTTCTTC,CASSIDQGTYNEQFF,TRBJ2-1,.,TRBV19,.
TGTGCCAGCAGGAGCCGAGGACAGGGCAATCAGCCCCAGCATTTT,CASRSRGQGNQPQHF,TRBJ1-5,TRBD1,TRBV6-5,.
TGTGCCAGCAGCTTGAAATACGGGACTAGAACCTCCAATGAGCAGTTCTTC,CASSLKYGTRTSNEQFF,TRBJ2-1,TRBD2,TRBV7-8,once
TGTGCCAGCAGCGTAGGAGGAGGGACCAACACCGGGGAGCTGTTTTTT,CASSVGGGTNTGELFF,TRBJ2-2,.,TRBV9,.
TGTGCCAGCAGTTCCACGATCAGGGGCCCTGATACGCAGTATTTT,CASSSTIRGPDTQYF,TRBJ2-3,.,TRBV6-5,.
TGTGCCAGCAGTTTATTCGCCGGGACTTTCACCTACGAGCAGTACTTC,CASSLFAGTFTYEQYF,TRBJ2-7,.,TRBV28,.
TGTGCCAGCAGTGCTGGGACTAGCGGGACTGAGCAGTTCTTC,CASSAGTSGTEQFF,TRBJ2-1,TRBD2,TRBV2,.
TGTGCCAGTAGTAGGCAGGACTATAGCAATCAGCCCCAGCATTTT,CASSRQDYSNQPQHF,TRBJ1-5,.,TRBV19,few
TGTGCCAGTAGTAACCGACAGATTGGGTATGGCTACACCTTC,CASSNRQIGYGYTF,TRBJ1-2,.,TRBV19,.
TGCGCCAGCAGCGTTACTAGCGCGTCGGATGAGCAGTTCTTC,CASSVTSASDEQFF,TRBJ2-1,TRBD2,TRBV5-1,.
TGCGCCAGCAGCCAGATTCATAGACTGGGAGATACGCAGTATTTT,CASSQIHRLGDTQYF,TRBJ2-3,.,TRBV4-1,once
TGTGCCAGCAGCCGAACTAGCGGCTACACAGATACGCAGTATTTT,CASSRTSGYTDTQYF,TRBJ2-3,TRBD2,TRBV4-2,.
TGTGCCAGTAGGAGGGGGGGGAATCAGCCCCAGCATTTT,CASRRGGNQPQHF,TRBJ1-5,.,TRBV19,.
TGCGCCAGCGAGGGGGGGTCGGGCACCGGGGAGCTGTTTTTT,CASEGGSGTGELFF,TRBJ2-2,.,TRBV5-1,.
TGCGCCAGCAACAGGGAAAGCACAGATACGCAGTATTTT,CASNRESTDTQYF,TRBJ2-3,.,TRBV5-1,few
TGTGCCAGTACCACCTCGGGACAGGGTGACACTGAAGCTTTCTTT,CASTTSGQGDTEAFF,TRBJ1-1,TRBD1,TRBV19,.
TGTGCCAGCAGCGTAGGAGTTAATGAAAAACTGTTTTTT,CASSVGVNEKLFF,TRBJ1-4,.,TRBV9,once
TGTGCCACCTTACAGGGTTACGGAACCTACGAGCAGTACTTC,CATLQGYGTYEQYF,TRBJ2-7,.,TRBV28,few
TGCGCCAGCAGTTTACAGTTGCAGGGCACTGAAGCTTTCTTT,CASSLQLQGTEAFF,TRBJ1-1,.,TRBV5-1,.
TGTGCCAGCAGTTCGGAAAGGGGTGGCTGGGGCACCTACAATGAGCAGTTCTTC,CASSSERGGWGTYNEQFF,TRBJ2-1,.,TRBV27,.
TGCGCCAGCAGCTTGGAACAAACAGGGGGCTACAATGAGCAGTTCTTC,CASSLEQTGGYNEQFF,TRBJ2-1,TRBD1,TRBV5-1,.
TGTGCCAGCTCACCAAAATTACAGGGAGAGGGGTACACTGAAGCTTTCTTT,CASSPKLQGEGYTEAFF,TRBJ1-1,.,TRBV18,.